This T cell receptor beta chain was found in a study of beta chain features in type 1 diabetes. Study in general: Patients were similar to healthy donors in age and gender (as well as in cell yields).

Findings and caveats of the study: Shorter TCRB CDR3s, moderately but significantly so, were found in Type 1 diabetes patients in all four CD4+ subsets. Compared to healthy donors, patients appeared to have naive, central memory and Treg TCRB repertoires that were more alike.

Sequenced material consisted of expressed TCRB transcripts (all of the isolated RNA was reverse transcribed). This table comes from immunoSEQ multiplex PCR, and its TCRdb copy is limited to in-frame clones, with some not included. The data show 140,000 or so clones, about 9.2% seen once. This clone was counted only a few times. Its antigen is not identified. V dropped 2 bases and J dropped 3 bases, with 14 bases sitting between them. This CDR3 contains 15 residues. Germline values: CDR1 MGHDK, CDR2 SYGVNS. The chain combines TRBV25-1 with TRBJ2-7; D may be TRBD2 (6 bases). This TCR was sampled from a man younger than 35 in good health. The specimen sequenced was central memory CD4+ T cells from blood. CDR3 residues: CASSEGGGGLYEQYF. The DNA for the CDR3 is TGTGCCAGCAGTGAAGGGGGTGGAGGGCTCTACGAGCAGTACTTC.